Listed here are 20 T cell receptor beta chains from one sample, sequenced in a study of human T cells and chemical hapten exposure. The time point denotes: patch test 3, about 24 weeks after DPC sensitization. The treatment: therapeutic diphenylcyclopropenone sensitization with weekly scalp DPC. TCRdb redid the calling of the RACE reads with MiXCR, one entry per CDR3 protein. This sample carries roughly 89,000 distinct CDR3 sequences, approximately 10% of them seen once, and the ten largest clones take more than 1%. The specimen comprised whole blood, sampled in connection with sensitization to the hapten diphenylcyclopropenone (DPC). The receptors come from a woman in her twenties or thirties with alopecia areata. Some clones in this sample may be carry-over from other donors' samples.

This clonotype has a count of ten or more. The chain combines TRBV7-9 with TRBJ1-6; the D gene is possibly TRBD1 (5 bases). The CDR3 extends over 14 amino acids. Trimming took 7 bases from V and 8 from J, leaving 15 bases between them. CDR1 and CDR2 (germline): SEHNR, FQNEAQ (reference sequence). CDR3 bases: TGTGCCAGCACCCGTTCCGGCAGGGATTCACCCCTCCACTTT. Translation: CASTRSGRDSPLHF.

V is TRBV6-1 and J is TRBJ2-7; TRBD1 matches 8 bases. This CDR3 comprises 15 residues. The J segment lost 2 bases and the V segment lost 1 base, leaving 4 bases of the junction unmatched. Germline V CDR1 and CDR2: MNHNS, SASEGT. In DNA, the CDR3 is TGTGCCAGCAGTGAAGGTTTACAGGGGGCCTACGAGCAGTACTTC. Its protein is CASSEGLQGAYEQYF.

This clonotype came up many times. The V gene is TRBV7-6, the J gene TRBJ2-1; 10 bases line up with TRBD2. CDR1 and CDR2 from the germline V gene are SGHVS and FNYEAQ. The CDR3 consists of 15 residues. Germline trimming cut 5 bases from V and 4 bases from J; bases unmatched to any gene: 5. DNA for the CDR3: TGTGCCAGCAGCATTAGCGGGGGGAGTTACAATGAGCAGTTCTTC. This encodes CASSISGGSYNEQFF.

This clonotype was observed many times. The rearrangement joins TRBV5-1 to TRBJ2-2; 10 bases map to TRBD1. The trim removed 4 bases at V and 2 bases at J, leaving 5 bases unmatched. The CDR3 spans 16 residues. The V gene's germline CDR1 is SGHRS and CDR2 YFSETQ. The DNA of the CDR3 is TGCGCCAGCAGCGCCGGGACAGGGGATAACACCGGGGAGCTGTTTTTT. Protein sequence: CASSAGTGDNTGELFF.

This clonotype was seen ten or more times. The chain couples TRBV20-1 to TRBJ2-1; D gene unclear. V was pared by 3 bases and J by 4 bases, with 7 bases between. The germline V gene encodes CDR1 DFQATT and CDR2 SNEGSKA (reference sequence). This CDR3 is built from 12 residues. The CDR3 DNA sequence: TGCAGTGCTAGCCGGATATACAATGAGCAGTTCTTC. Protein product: CSASRIYNEQFF.

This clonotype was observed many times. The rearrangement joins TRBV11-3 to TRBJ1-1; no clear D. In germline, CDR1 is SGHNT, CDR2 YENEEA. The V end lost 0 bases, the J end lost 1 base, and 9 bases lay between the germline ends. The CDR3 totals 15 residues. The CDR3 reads CASSLDGRPNTEAFF. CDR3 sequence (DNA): TGTGCCAGCAGCTTAGACGGGAGACCGAACACTGAAGCTTTCTTT.

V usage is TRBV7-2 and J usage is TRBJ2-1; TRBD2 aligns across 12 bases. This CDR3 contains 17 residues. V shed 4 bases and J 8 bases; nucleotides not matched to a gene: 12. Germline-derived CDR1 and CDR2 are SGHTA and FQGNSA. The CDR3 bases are TGTGCCAGCAGCTCCACTCTGACTAGCGGGAGTGGGGATGAGCAGTTCTTC. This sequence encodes CASSSTLTSGSGDEQFF. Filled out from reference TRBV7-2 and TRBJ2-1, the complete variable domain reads GAGVSQSPSNKVTEKGKDVELRCDPISGHTALYWYRQSLGQGLEFLIYFQGNSAPDKSGLPSDRFSAERTGGSVSTLTIQRTQQEDSAVYLCASSSTLTSGSGDEQFFGPGTRLTVL.

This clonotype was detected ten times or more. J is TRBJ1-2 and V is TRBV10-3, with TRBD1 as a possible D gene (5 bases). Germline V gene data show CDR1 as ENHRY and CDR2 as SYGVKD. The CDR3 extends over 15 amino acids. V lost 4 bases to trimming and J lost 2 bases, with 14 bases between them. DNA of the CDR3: TGTGCCATCAGTGTTTGGGGGGAATCAAACTATGGCTACACCTTC. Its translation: CAISVWGESNYGYTF.

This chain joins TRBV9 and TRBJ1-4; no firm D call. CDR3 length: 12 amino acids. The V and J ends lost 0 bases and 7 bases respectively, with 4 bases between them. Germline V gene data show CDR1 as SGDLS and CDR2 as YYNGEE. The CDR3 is CASSVEGEKLFF. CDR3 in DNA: TGTGCCAGCAGCGTAGAGGGTGAAAAACTGTTTTTT. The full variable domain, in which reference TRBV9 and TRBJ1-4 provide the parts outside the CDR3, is DSGVTQTPKHLITATGQRVTLRCSPRSGDLSVYWYQQSLDQGLQFLIQYYNGEERAKGNILERFSAQQFPDLHSELNLSSLELGDSALYFCASSVEGEKLFFGSGTQLSVL.

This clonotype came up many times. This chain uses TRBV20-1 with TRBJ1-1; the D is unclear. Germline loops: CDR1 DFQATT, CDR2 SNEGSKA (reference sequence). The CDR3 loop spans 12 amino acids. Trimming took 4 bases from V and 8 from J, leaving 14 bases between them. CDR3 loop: CSATLGRPEAFF. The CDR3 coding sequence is TGCAGTGCTACCCTTGGTAGGCCCGAAGCTTTCTTT.

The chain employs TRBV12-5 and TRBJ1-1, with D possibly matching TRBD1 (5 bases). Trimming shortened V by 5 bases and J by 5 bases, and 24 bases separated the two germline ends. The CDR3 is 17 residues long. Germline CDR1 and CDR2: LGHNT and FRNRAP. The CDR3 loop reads CASGRSSGGGLGTEAFF. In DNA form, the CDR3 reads TGTGCTAGTGGTCGCTCCTCGGGGGGTGGGCTAGGGACTGAAGCTTTCTTT.

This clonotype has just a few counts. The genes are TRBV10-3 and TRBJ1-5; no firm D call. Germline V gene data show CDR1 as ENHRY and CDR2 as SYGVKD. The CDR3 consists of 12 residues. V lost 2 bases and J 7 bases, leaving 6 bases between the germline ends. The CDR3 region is CAISEVGQPQHF. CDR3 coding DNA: TGTGCCATCAGTGAGGTGGGGCAGCCCCAGCATTTT.

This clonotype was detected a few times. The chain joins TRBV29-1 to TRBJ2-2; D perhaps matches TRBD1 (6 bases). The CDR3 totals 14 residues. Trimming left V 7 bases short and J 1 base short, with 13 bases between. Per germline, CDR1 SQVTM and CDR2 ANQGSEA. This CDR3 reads CSAFGQRNTGELFF. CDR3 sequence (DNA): TGCAGCGCCTTTGGACAGAGGAACACCGGGGAGCTGTTTTTT.

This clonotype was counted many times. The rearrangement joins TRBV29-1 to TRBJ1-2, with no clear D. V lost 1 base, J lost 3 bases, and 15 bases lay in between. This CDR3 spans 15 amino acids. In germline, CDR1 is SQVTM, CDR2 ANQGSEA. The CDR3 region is CSVEGTGEWHYGYTF. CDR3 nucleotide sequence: TGCAGCGTTGAAGGGACTGGGGAATGGCACTATGGCTACACCTTC.

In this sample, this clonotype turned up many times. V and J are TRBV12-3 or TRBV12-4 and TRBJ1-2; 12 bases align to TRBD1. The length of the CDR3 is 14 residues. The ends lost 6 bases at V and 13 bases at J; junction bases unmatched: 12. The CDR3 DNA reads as TGTGCCAGCAGATTAACCGGGACAGGGGGCTTTGGCACCTTC. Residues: CASRLTGTGGFGTF.

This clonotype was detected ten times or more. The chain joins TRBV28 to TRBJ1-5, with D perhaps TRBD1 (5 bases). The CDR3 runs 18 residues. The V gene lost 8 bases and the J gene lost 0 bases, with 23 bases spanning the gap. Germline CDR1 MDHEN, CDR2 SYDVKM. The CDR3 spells CASRDLKGSSYSNQPQHF. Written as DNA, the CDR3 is TGTGCCAGCCGGGACCTCAAAGGGAGTTCGTATAGCAATCAGCCCCAGCATTTT.

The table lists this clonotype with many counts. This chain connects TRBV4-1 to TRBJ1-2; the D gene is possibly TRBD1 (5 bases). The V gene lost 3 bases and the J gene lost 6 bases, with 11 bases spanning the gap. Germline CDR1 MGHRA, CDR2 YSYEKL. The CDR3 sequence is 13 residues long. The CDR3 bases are TGCGCCAGCAGCCATTCGGGGGTAAATGGCTACACCTTC. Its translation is CASSHSGVNGYTF.

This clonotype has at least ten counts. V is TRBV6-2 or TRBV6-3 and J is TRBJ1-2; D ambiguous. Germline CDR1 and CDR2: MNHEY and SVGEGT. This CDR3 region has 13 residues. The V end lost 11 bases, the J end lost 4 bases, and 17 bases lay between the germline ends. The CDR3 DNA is TGTGCCTCGAGGGCGCCGGGCCCCTATGGCTACACCTTC. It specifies CASRAPGPYGYTF.

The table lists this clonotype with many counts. The CDR3 protein is CASSARLAGGVFLGNEQFF. The DNA of the CDR3 is TGTGCCAGCAGCGCAAGACTAGCGGGAGGGGTTTTTTTGGGCAATGAGCAGTTCTTC. The chain links TRBV13 to TRBJ2-1, with 14 bases fitting TRBD2. Germline V gene sequence: CDR1 PRHDT, CDR2 FYEKMQ (reference sequence). The CDR3 is 19 residues long. Trimming removed 5 bases from V and 6 bases from J; junction bases left unmatched: 15.

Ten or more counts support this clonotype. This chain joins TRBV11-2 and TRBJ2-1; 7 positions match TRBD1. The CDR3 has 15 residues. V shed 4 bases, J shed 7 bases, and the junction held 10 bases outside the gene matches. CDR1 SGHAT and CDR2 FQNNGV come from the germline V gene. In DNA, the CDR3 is TGTGCCAGCAGCTCCACGGACAGGAGAAGGAATGAGCAGTTCTTC. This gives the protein CASSSTDRRRNEQFF.